These 23 T cell receptor beta chains were all obtained from the same sample, sequenced in a study of CD8 T cells in Susac syndrome. A quantity of 0.5 to 1 ug RNA underwent reverse transcription using random hexamers. Using its own MiXCR run on the immunoSEQ multiplex PCR reads, TCRdb lists one record per CDR3 protein. There are around 120,000 distinct CDR3 sequences in the sample; roughly 93% occur only once, and approximately 0.093% lies in the top ten. The sequencing sample was made of CD4+ T cells from PBMCs. The receptors shown here come from a human donor with multiple sclerosis.

This sequence joins TRBV6-6 and TRBJ2-3, with 9 bases that match TRBD2. The CDR3 is 15 amino acids. CDR1 and CDR2 (germline): MNHNY, SVGAGI (reference sequence). V lost 10 bases to trimming and J lost 0 bases; unmatched junction nucleotides: 8. Here the CDR3 DNA reads TGTGCCACCCGGGCGGGGGGGCCTAGCACAGATACGCAGTATTTT. Translating it yields CATRAGGPSTDTQYF.

V is TRBV5-1 and J is TRBJ2-6, with TRBD1 matching over 9 bases. Germline CDR1 is SGHRS and CDR2 is YFSETQ. The V and J ends lost 9 bases and 1 base, in that order; junction bases with no gene match: 11. The CDR3 covers 17 residues. The CDR3 DNA is TGCGCCACAAACCCGGGACAGGGTTTATCTGGGGCCAACGTCCTGACTTTC. Amino acid sequence: CATNPGQGLSGANVLTF.

This sequence joins TRBV2 and TRBJ1-1; D uncertain. In germline, CDR1 is SNHLY, CDR2 FYNNEI. Trimming shortened V by 7 bases and J by 2 bases, and 11 bases separated the two germline ends. The CDR3 is 13 residues long. The CDR3 sequence: CASTVDANTEAFF. The CDR3 coding sequence is TGTGCCAGCACCGTGGACGCTAACACTGAAGCTTTCTTT.

In nucleotides, the CDR3 is TGTGCCAGCAGCCAAACCGACAGGTCCGAGCAGTACTTC. Protein product: CASSQTDRSEQYF. The chain couples TRBV3-1 to TRBJ2-7; tentative D call: TRBD1 (6 bases). Per the germline V gene, CDR1 is LGHDT and CDR2 is YNNKEL (reference sequence). Trimming took 2 bases from V and 6 from J, leaving 11 bases between them. The CDR3 is 13 residues long.

The V and J genes are TRBV12-3 or TRBV12-4 and TRBJ2-3, with 7 bases lining up with TRBD2. The CDR3 sequence is 15 residues long. The junction had 8 bases not matched to a gene; V was cut back by 6 bases and J by 2 bases. This CDR3 reads CASSLKRGFTDTQYF. CDR3 nucleotide sequence: TGTGCCAGCAGCCTGAAGCGGGGTTTCACAGATACGCAGTATTTT.

This clonotype was picked up one time. J is TRBJ1-2 and V is TRBV2; D remains ambiguous. V dropped 1 base and J dropped 4 bases, with 4 bases sitting between them. The CDR3 extends over 12 amino acids. The germline V gene encodes CDR1 SNHLY and CDR2 FYNNEI. DNA for the CDR3: TGTGCCAGCAGTGAAGGTGGCTATGGCTACACCTTC. It specifies CASSEGGYGYTF. Full variable domain (outside the CDR3, taken from reference TRBV2 and TRBJ1-2): EPEVTQTPSHQVTQMGQEVILRCVPISNHLYFYWYRQILGQKVEFLVSFYNNEISEKSEIFDDQFSVERPDGSNFTLKIRSTKLEDSAMYFCASSEGGYGYTFGSGTRLTVV.

The chain uses TRBV9 and TRBJ1-2; 7 bases are a match to TRBD1. J gave up 3 bases and V 3 bases, and 11 bases lay outside the gene matches. Germline V gene sequence: CDR1 SGDLS, CDR2 YYNGEE. The CDR3 covers 16 residues. CDR3 amino acids: CASSGLTGEGDYGYTF. As DNA, the CDR3 is TGTGCCAGCAGCGGATTAACAGGGGAAGGGGACTATGGCTACACCTTC.

This rearrangement joins TRBV5-1 to TRBJ1-1, with a weak D call TRBD1 (5 bases). CDR1 SGHRS and CDR2 YFSETQ come from the germline V gene. This CDR3 has 14 amino acids. V was trimmed by 2 bases and J by 2 bases, leaving 10 bases between them. This CDR3 reads CASSLSGRNTEAFF. For the CDR3, the DNA is TGCGCCAGCAGCTTATCGGGACGTAACACTGAAGCTTTCTTT.

The rearrangement uses TRBV6-5 and TRBJ2-1; 10 nucleotides line up with TRBD2. The CDR3 spans 15 residues. The ends lost 7 bases at V and 2 bases at J; junction bases unmatched: 5. Germline V gene sequence: CDR1 MNHEY, CDR2 SVGAGI. CDR3 DNA: TGTGCCAGCACCCCTAGCGGGGGCGCCTACAATGAGCAGTTCTTC. As protein: CASTPSGGAYNEQFF.

The V and J genes are TRBV15 and TRBJ2-5; 11 bases line up with TRBD1. The CDR3 consists of 17 residues. CDR1 is LNHNV, CDR2 YYDKDF, per germline (reference sequence). V lost 1 base, J lost 2 bases, and 6 bases stayed unmatched. CDR3 nucleotide sequence: TGTGCCACCAGCAGAGCCGGGACAGGGGGGGTACAAGAGACCCAGTACTTC. Amino acids: CATSRAGTGGVQETQYF.

This clonotype was counted only a few times. The chain links TRBV18 to TRBJ2-7, with D maybe TRBD1 (5 bases). Germline lookup yields CDR1 KGHSH and CDR2 LQKENI. V lost 3 bases, J lost 2 bases, and 11 bases lay in between. The CDR3 runs to 14 residues. Written as DNA, the CDR3 is TGTGCCAGCTCACCCTCGACAGAAGCCTACGAGCAGTACTTC. Translation: CASSPSTEAYEQYF.

This chain joins TRBV5-1 and TRBJ1-1; D unclear. CDR3 size: 15 residues. Germline CDR1 is SGHRS and CDR2 is YFSETQ. Trimming removed 1 base from V and 1 base from J, with 11 bases in between. The CDR3 DNA reads TGCGCCAGCAGCTTGCGGAGAGCCACGAACACTGAAGCTTTCTTT. It is translated as CASSLRRATNTEAFF.

The gene calls are TRBV20-1 and TRBJ1-1, with a tentative D call TRBD1 (6 bases). The V and J ends lost 7 bases and 0 bases respectively, with 9 bases between them. The CDR3 is 12 amino acids. Looked up from germline, CDR1 is DFQATT and CDR2 is SNEGSKA (reference sequence). The CDR3 loop is CSGGGMNTEAFF. The CDR3 DNA sequence: TGCAGTGGGGGGGGCATGAACACTGAAGCTTTCTTT.

The rearrangement uses TRBV18 and TRBJ2-3, with D uncertain. Trimming cost V 0 bases and J 6 bases, with 7 bases left between them. The CDR3 has 13 amino acids. CDR1 is KGHSH and CDR2 is LQKENI in the germline V gene. CDR3 sequence: CASSPPLDDTQYF. DNA for the CDR3: TGTGCCAGCTCACCACCGTTGGATGATACGCAGTATTTT. The full variable domain, completed using reference TRBV18 and TRBJ2-3, is NAGVMQNPRHLVRRRGQEARLRCSPMKGHSHVYWYRQLPEEGLKFMVYLQKENIIDESGMPKERFSAEFPKEGPSILRIQQVVRGDSAAYFCASSPPLDDTQYFGPGTRLTVL.

V is TRBV5-6 and J is TRBJ2-7; D is unresolved. Germline V gives CDR1 SGHDT, CDR2 YYEEEE. Trimming pared 2 bases from V and 6 bases from J, leaving 9 bases between. The CDR3 is 12 amino acids. DNA for the CDR3: TGTGCCAGCAGCTTCATGGTTAGCGAGCAGTACTTC. Translated: CASSFMVSEQYF.

This clonotype showed up just a few times. The V call is TRBV30, the J call TRBJ2-7; the D is unclear. Germline V gene lookup returns CDR1 GTSNPN and CDR2 SVGIG (reference sequence). The V end lost 0 bases, the J end lost 8 bases, and 5 bases lay between the germline ends. CDR3 size: 10 residues. This CDR3 reads CAWSVTKQYF. Here the CDR3 DNA reads TGTGCCTGGAGTGTTACCAAGCAGTACTTC.

The chain joins TRBV6-1 to TRBJ2-3, with no clear D. The V end was cut by 0 bases, the J end by 3 bases, with 1 base between. The CDR3 extends over 12 amino acids. Looked up from germline, CDR1 is MNHNS and CDR2 is SASEGT. The CDR3 nucleotides read TGTGCCAGCAGTGAAGCTACAGATACGCAGTATTTT. This translates into CASSEATDTQYF.

This chain uses TRBV6-5 with TRBJ1-3; D is uncertain. The V end was cut by 0 bases, the J end by 0 bases, with 12 bases between. The CDR3 length is 17 residues. In germline, CDR1 is MNHEY, CDR2 SVGAGI. The CDR3 region has the DNA TGTGCCAGCAGTTACTCGAGGCATTTAACCTCTGGAAACACCATATATTTT. As protein: CASSYSRHLTSGNTIYF.

This clonotype was counted once. This chain uses TRBV12-3 or TRBV12-4 with TRBJ1-1; D is unresolved. V lost 3 bases to trimming and J lost 1 base, with 18 bases between them. The CDR3 contains 17 residues. This CDR3 is CASSFRVNVRGNTEAFF. CDR3 in DNA: TGTGCCAGCAGTTTCCGAGTGAATGTTCGGGGGAACACTGAAGCTTTCTTT.

This rearrangement joins TRBV12-3 or TRBV12-4 to TRBJ2-2, with TRBD1 identical over 7 bases. CDR3 size: 15 residues. V shed 6 bases and J 7 bases; nucleotides not matched to a gene: 11. The CDR3 DNA reads as TGTGCCAGCAGCCAGACCGGGACAGTCATCGGGGAGCTGTTTTTT. Translating gives CASSQTGTVIGELFF.

V and J are TRBV3-1 and TRBJ1-1; D is uncertain. CDR1 and CDR2 from the germline V gene are LGHDT and YNNKEL (reference sequence). Trimming stripped 4 bases from V and 4 bases from J, with 13 bases between. This CDR3 spans 14 amino acids. This CDR3 is CASSPGRVGTEAFF. The CDR3 DNA reads TGTGCCAGCAGCCCGGGTCGGGTCGGCACTGAAGCTTTCTTT.

V is TRBV30 and J is TRBJ1-1, with D unresolved. V lost 4 bases, J lost 5 bases, and 17 bases lay in between. Germline V gene data show CDR1 as GTSNPN and CDR2 as SVGIG (reference sequence). This CDR3 region has 14 residues. CDR3 nucleotides: TGTGCCTGGAATATCGGTCCTAGAGGAACTGAAGCTTTCTTT. Translating gives CAWNIGPRGTEAFF. Full variable domain (outside the CDR3, taken from reference TRBV30 and TRBJ1-1): SQTIHQWPATLVQPVGSPLSLECTVEGTSNPNLYWYRQAAGRGLQLLFYSVGIGQISSEVPQNLSASRPQDRQFILSSKKLLLSDSGFYLCAWNIGPRGTEAFFGQGTRLTVV.

The chain is built from TRBV3-1 and TRBJ2-1; 9 nucleotides align to TRBD2. The CDR3 length is 16 residues. CDR1 and CDR2 from the germline V gene are LGHDT and YNNKEL (reference sequence). The V and J ends lost 4 bases and 6 bases, in that order; junction bases with no gene match: 10. The CDR3 DNA follows: TGTGCCAGCAGCCGGAGTAGCGGGGGATCTTTCAATGAGCAGTTCTTC. Its translation: CASSRSSGGSFNEQFF.